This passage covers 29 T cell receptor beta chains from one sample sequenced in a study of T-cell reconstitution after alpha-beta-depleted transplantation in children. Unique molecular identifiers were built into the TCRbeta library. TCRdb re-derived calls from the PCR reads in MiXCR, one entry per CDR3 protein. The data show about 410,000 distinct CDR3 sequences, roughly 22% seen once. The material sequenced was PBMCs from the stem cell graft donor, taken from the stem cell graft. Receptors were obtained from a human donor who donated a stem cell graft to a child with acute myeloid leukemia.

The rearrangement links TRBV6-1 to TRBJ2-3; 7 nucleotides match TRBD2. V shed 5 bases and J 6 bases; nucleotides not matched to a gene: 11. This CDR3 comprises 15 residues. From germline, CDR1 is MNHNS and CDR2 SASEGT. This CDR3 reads CASSLNAGVADTQYF. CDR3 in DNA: TGTGCCAGCAGTCTGAATGCGGGAGTGGCGGATACGCAGTATTTT.

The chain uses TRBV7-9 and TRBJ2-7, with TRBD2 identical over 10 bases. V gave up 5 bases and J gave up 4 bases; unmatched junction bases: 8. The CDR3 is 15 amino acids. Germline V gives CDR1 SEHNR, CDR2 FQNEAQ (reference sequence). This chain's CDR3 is CASSPLASGSYEQYF. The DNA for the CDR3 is TGTGCCAGCAGCCCCTTAGCTAGCGGGAGTTACGAGCAGTACTTC.

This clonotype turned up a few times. Here the CDR3 reads CASSALRSEQYF. The CDR3 nucleotides are TGCGCCAGCAGCGCCCTACGCTCCGAGCAGTACTTC. The V and J genes are TRBV5-1 and TRBJ2-7; D ambiguous. Germline CDR1 and CDR2: SGHRS and YFSETQ. V lost 4 bases and J 6 bases, leaving 11 bases between the germline ends. This CDR3 region has 12 residues.

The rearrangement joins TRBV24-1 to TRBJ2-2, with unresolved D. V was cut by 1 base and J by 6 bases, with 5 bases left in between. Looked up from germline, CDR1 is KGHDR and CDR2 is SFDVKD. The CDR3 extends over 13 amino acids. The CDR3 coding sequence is TGTGCCACCAGTGATTTCAGCCCCGGGGAGCTGTTTTTT. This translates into CATSDFSPGELFF.

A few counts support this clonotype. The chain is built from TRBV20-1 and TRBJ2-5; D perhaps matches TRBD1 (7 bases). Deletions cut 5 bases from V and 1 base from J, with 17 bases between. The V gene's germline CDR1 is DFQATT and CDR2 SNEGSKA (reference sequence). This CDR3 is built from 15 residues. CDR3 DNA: TGCAGTGCTGCCTTGGAGGGACAGTTCCAAGAGACCCAGTACTTC. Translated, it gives CSAALEGQFQETQYF.

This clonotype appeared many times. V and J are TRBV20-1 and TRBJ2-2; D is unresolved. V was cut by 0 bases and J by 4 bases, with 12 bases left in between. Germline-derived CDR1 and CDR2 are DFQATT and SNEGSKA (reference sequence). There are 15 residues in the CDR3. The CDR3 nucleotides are TGCAGTGCTAGAGATGTGTTCCCGTCCACCGGGGAGCTGTTTTTT. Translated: CSARDVFPSTGELFF.

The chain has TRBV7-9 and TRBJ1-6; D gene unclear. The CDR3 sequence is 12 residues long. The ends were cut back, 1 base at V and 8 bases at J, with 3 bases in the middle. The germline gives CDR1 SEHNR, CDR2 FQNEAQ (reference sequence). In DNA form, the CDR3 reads TGTGCCAGCAGCTTAGGTGATTCACCCCTCCACTTT. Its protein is CASSLGDSPLHF.

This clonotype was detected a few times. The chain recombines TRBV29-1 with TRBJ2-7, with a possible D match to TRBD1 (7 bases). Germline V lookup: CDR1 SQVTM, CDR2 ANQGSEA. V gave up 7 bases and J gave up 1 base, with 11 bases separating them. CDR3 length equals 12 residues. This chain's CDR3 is CSARGASYEQYF. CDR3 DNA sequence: TGCAGCGCCAGGGGGGCTTCCTACGAGCAGTACTTC.

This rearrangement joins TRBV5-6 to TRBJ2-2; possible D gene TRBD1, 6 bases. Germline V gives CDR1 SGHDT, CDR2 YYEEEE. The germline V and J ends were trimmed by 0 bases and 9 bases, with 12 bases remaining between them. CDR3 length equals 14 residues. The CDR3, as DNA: TGTGCCAGCAGCTTGGAGGTCCGGGACAGGGAGCTGTTTTTT. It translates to CASSLEVRDRELFF.

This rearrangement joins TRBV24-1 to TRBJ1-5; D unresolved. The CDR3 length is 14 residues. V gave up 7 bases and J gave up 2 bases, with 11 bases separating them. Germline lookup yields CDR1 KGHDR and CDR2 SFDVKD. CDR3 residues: CATSQDGRNQPQHF. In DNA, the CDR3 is TGTGCCACCAGCCAAGACGGTCGCAATCAGCCCCAGCATTTT.

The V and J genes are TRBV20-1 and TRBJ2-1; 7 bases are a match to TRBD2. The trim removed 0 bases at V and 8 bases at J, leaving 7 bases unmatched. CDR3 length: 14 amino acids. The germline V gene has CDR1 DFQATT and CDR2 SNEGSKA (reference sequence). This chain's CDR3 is CSARDGLVVDEQFF. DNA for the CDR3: TGCAGTGCTAGAGATGGACTAGTGGTGGATGAGCAGTTCTTC.

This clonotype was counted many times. Written as DNA, the CDR3 is TGTGCCAGCAGTGATCGGCGCCGACAGGGGGCCTACGAGCAGTACTTC. Translated: CASSDRRRQGAYEQYF. This chain connects TRBV25-1 to TRBJ2-7, with TRBD1 matching 9 bases. CDR3 length equals 16 residues. The germline CDR1 and CDR2 sequences are MGHDK and SYGVNS. Trimming took 3 bases from V and 2 from J; bases not matched to a gene: 8.

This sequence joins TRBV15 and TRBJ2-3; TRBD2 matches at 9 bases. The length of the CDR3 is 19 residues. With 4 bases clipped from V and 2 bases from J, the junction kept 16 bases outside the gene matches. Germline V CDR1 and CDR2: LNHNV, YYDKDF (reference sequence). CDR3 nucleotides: TGTGCCACCAGCACCCCCTGGGGAACTAGCGGGCCCGTCACAGATACGCAGTATTTT. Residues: CATSTPWGTSGPVTDTQYF.

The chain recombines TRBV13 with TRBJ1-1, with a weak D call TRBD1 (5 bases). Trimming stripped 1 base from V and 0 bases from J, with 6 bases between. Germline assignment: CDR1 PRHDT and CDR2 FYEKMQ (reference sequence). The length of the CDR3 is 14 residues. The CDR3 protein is CASSLEGVNTEAFF. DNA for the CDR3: TGTGCCAGCAGCTTAGAAGGGGTGAACACTGAAGCTTTCTTT.

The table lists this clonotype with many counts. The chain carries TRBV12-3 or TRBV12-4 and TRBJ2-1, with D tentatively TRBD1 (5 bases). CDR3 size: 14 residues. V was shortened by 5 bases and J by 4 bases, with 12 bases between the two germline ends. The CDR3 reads CASSIDQGYNEQFF. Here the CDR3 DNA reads TGTGCCAGCAGTATCGATCAGGGATACAATGAGCAGTTCTTC.

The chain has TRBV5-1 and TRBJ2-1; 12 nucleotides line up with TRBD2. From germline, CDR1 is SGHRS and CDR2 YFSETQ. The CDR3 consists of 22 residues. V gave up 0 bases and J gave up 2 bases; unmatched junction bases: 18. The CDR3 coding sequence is TGCGCCAGCAGCTTGGCCTTGACATGGACTAGCGGGACCCTCTCAACCTACAATGAGCAGTTCTTC. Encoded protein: CASSLALTWTSGTLSTYNEQFF.

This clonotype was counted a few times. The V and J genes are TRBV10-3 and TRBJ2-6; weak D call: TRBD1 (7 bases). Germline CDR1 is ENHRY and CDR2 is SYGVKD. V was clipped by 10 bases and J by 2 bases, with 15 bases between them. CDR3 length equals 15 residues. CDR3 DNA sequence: TGTGCCACCTCCGGCGGGACAGCTGGGGCCAACGTCCTGACTTTC. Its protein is CATSGGTAGANVLTF.

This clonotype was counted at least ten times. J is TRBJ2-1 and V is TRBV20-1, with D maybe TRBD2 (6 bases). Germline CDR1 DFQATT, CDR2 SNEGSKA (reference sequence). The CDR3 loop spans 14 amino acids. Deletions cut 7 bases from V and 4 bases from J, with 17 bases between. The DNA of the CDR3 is TGCAGTGTATCCCCCGGGAGCAAATACAATGAGCAGTTCTTC. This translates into CSVSPGSKYNEQFF.

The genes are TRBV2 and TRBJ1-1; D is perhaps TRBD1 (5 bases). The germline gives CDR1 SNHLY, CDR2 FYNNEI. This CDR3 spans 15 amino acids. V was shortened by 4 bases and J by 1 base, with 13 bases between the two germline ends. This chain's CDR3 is CASSAGGAWNTEAFF. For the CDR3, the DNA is TGTGCCAGCAGTGCGGGGGGAGCTTGGAACACTGAAGCTTTCTTT. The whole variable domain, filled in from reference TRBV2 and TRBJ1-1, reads EPEVTQTPSHQVTQMGQEVILRCVPISNHLYFYWYRQILGQKVEFLVSFYNNEISEKSEIFDDQFSVERPDGSNFTLKIRSTKLEDSAMYFCASSAGGAWNTEAFFGQGTRLTVV.

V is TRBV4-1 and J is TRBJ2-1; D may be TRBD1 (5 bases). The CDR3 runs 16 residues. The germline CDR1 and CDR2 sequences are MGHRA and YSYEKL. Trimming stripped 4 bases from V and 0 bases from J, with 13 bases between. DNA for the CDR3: TGCGCCAGCAGCCCGGCGGCAGGGAACTCCTACAATGAGCAGTTCTTC. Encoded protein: CASSPAAGNSYNEQFF.

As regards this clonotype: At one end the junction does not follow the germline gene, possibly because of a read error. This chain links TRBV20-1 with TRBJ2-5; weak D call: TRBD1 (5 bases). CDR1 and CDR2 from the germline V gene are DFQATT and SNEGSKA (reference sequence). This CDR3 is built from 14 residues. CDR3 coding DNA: TGCAGTGCTAGATTAGGGGATTACCAGGAGACCCGGTACTTC. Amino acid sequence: CSARLGDYQETRYF.

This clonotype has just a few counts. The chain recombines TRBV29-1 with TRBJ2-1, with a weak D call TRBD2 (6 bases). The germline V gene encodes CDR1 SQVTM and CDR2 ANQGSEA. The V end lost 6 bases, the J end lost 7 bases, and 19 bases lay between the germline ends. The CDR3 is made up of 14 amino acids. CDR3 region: CSVGLREWRNEQFF. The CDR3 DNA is TGCAGCGTCGGACTACGGGAGTGGAGAAATGAGCAGTTCTTC.

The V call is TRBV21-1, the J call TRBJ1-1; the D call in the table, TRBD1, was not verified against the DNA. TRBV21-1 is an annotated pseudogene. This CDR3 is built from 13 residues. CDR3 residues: CASKGGDFTEAFF. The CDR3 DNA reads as TGTGCCAGCAAGGGGGGGGACTTCACTGAAGCTTTCTTT.

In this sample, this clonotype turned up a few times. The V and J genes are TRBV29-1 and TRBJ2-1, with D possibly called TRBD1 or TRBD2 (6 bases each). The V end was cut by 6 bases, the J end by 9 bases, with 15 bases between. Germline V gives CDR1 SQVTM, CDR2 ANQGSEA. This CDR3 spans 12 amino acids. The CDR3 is CSVGRGRSEQFF. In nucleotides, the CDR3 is TGCAGCGTGGGCCGGGGGCGCAGTGAGCAGTTCTTC.

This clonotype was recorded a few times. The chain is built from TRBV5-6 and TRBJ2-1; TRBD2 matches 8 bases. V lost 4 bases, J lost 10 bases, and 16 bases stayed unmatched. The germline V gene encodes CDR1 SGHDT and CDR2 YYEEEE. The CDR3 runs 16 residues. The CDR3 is CASSPWGSAGAGEQFF. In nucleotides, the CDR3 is TGTGCCAGCAGCCCCTGGGGATCAGCGGGAGCAGGGGAGCAGTTCTTC.

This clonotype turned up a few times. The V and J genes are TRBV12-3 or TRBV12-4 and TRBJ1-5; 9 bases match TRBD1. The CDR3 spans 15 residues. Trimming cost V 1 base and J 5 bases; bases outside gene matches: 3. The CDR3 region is CASSLEQGADQPQHF. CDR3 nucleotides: TGTGCCAGCAGTTTAGAACAGGGGGCAGATCAGCCCCAGCATTTT.

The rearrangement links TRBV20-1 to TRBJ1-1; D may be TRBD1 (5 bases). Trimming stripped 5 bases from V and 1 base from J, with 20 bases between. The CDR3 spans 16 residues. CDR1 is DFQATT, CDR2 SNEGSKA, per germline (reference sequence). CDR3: CSARDSGLYSNTEAFF. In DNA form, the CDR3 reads TGCAGTGCTCGGGACTCCGGACTATACTCGAACACTGAAGCTTTCTTT.

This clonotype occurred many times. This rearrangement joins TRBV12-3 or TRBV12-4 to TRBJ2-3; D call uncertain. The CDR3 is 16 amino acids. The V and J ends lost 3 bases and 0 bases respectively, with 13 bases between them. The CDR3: CASSFSVQSSTDTQYF. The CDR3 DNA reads TGTGCCAGCAGTTTTAGTGTACAGTCTAGCACAGATACGCAGTATTTT.

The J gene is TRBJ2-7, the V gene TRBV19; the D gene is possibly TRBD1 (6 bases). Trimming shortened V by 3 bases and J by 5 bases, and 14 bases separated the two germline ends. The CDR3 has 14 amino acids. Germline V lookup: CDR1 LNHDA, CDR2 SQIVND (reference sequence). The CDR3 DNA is TGTGCCAGTAGTATTTGGGCAGGGGCCGACGAGCAGTACTTC. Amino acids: CASSIWAGADEQYF.